The 24 T cell receptor beta chains below were found in one sample sequenced in a study of cytomegalovirus exposure and HLA in healthy donors. With 60 Vbeta and 13 Jbeta primers, the PCR was carried out. TCRdb keeps only in-frame clones here, not all; method: immunoSEQ multiplex PCR. The sample contains approximately 190,000 clones, over 60% of which appear only once. The sequenced sample was PBMCs. The receptors originated from a woman between 25 and 40 years old in good health and CMV-seropositive.

The V call is TRBV4-3, the J call TRBJ2-1; 9 bases are shared with TRBD1. Trimming removed 0 bases from V and 4 bases from J; junction bases left unmatched: 4. The CDR3 loop spans 16 amino acids. Germline loops: CDR1 LGHNA, CDR2 YSLEER. The CDR3 reads CASSQDGTGTYNEQFF. The DNA for the CDR3 is TGCGCCAGCAGCCAAGACGGGACAGGGACGTACAATGAGCAGTTCTTC.

In its sample, this clone was seen once. The chain joins TRBV6-5 to TRBJ2-2; D perhaps matches TRBD1 (6 bases). Trimming took 4 bases from V and 3 from J, leaving 15 bases between them. CDR1 MNHEY and CDR2 SVGAGI come from the germline V gene. This CDR3 has 16 residues. CDR3 sequence: CASSSRGISDTGELFF. In DNA, the CDR3 is TGTGCCAGCAGTTCCAGGGGAATATCGGACACCGGGGAGCTGTTTTTT.

This rearrangement joins TRBV27 to TRBJ2-5, with D unresolved. The DNA matches TRBJ2-7 better at its end, which makes the J call doubtful. The CDR3 runs to 14 residues. Per the germline V gene, CDR1 is MNHEY and CDR2 is SMNVEV (reference sequence). The CDR3 DNA is TGTGCCAGCAGTTTGGTGGCAGGTTGGTACGAGCAGTACTTC. Translated: CASSLVAGWYEQYF.

The chain combines TRBV11-2 with TRBJ1-1, with TRBD1 identical over 9 bases. The germline V gene encodes CDR1 SGHAT and CDR2 FQNNGV. V gave up 4 bases and J gave up 3 bases; unmatched junction bases: 0. The CDR3 is 13 residues long. The CDR3 protein is CASSWDRDTEAFF. CDR3 DNA sequence: TGTGCCAGCAGCTGGGACAGGGACACTGAAGCTTTCTTT.

This clone was detected only a few times. The chain has TRBV2 and TRBJ1-2, with a possible D match to TRBD1 (6 bases). This CDR3 has 18 amino acids. Germline values: CDR1 SNHLY, CDR2 FYNNEI. With 7 bases removed from V and 8 bases from J, the gap between germline ends came to 32 bases. This CDR3 reads CASITSTLTGPRLQGYTF. CDR3 nucleotides: TGTGCCAGCATTACTAGTACATTAACAGGGCCCCGGTTACAAGGCTACACCTTC.

CDR3 coding DNA: TGTGCCAGCAGCCGTCGGGAATCGAACACCGGGGAGCTGTTTTTT. Protein: CASSRRESNTGELFF. This sequence joins TRBV7-8 and TRBJ2-2, with D perhaps TRBD2 (5 bases). The CDR3 contains 15 residues. CDR1 is SGHVS and CDR2 is FQNEAQ in the germline V gene. Trimming shortened V by 5 bases and J by 0 bases, and 10 bases separated the two germline ends.

The rearrangement uses TRBV6-1 and TRBJ1-2; D possibly corresponds to TRBD1 (6 bases). The CDR3 is made up of 14 amino acids. V was cut by 5 bases and J by 2 bases, with 12 bases left in between. Germline CDR1 and CDR2: MNHNS and SASEGT. CDR3 coding DNA: TGTGCCAGCAGTCAACAGGGACGGAACTATGGCTACACCTTC. Translated: CASSQQGRNYGYTF.

This chain links TRBV28 with TRBJ2-7; D possibly corresponds to TRBD2 (5 bases). Germline V gene lookup returns CDR1 MDHEN and CDR2 SYDVKM. The length of the CDR3 is 14 residues. Trimming removed 8 bases from V and 1 base from J, with 15 bases in between. The CDR3 bases are TGTGCCAGCCAACCGGCCTGGACTTCCTACGAGCAGTACTTC. Its protein is CASQPAWTSYEQYF.

The V gene is TRBV5-6, the J gene TRBJ1-3; D call uncertain. The germline V gene encodes CDR1 SGHDT and CDR2 YYEEEE. The V end was cut by 0 bases, the J end by 5 bases, with 6 bases between. The CDR3 runs to 13 residues. Here the CDR3 reads CASSLDARNTIYF. The CDR3 DNA reads as TGTGCCAGCAGCTTGGACGCGCGAAACACCATATATTTT.

The rearrangement uses TRBV30 and TRBJ2-2; D unclear. Germline CDR1 GTSNPN, CDR2 SVGIG (reference sequence). The CDR3 sequence is 16 residues long. The ends were cut back, 4 bases at V and 0 bases at J, with 15 bases in the middle. The CDR3 region has the DNA TGTGCCTGGACGTTGGCCGCAACCCCGAACACCGGGGAGCTGTTTTTT. Encoded protein: CAWTLAATPNTGELFF.

The V call is TRBV11-3, the J call TRBJ2-1; D gene ambiguous. The CDR3 contains 15 residues. V was shortened by 5 bases and J by 0 bases, with 11 bases between the two germline ends. Germline CDR1 reads SGHNT; CDR2 reads YENEEA. In DNA form, the CDR3 reads TGTGCCAGCAGCAACGACTCCTACTCCTACAATGAGCAGTTCTTC. Translated: CASSNDSYSYNEQFF.

This clone was counted only a few times. The chain uses TRBV27 and TRBJ1-1; D is undetermined. This CDR3 comprises 16 residues. Per germline, CDR1 MNHEY and CDR2 SMNVEV (reference sequence). V lost 4 bases and J 0 bases, leaving 15 bases between the germline ends. The CDR3 DNA follows: TGTGCCAGCAGTTCCCACCGATCCTCAGTGAACACTGAAGCTTTCTTT. Amino acids: CASSSHRSSVNTEAFF.

V and J are TRBV7-3 and TRBJ2-2; D not certain. CDR1 is SGHTA and CDR2 is FQGTGA in the germline V gene. V lost 1 base and J lost 7, with 10 bases in between. This CDR3 has 14 residues. The CDR3 nucleotides read TGTGCCAGCAGCTTAAGAGCCCAGGTCGGGGAGCTGTTTTTT. Encoded protein: CASSLRAQVGELFF. The full variable domain, its missing parts supplied by reference TRBV7-3 and TRBJ2-2, is GAGVSQTPSNKVTEKGKYVELRCDPISGHTALYWYRQSLGQGPEFLIYFQGTGAADDSGLPNDRFFAVRPEGSVSTLKIQRTERGDSAVYLCASSLRAQVGELFFGEGSRLTVL.

This clone was counted a few times. The chain employs TRBV11-1 and TRBJ1-1; D is possibly TRBD1 (6 bases). Germline CDR1 and CDR2: SGHAT and FQDESV (reference sequence). V was pared by 5 bases and J by 5 bases, with 12 bases between. The CDR3 has 13 residues. The CDR3 is CASSRQVNTEAFF. In DNA, the CDR3 is TGTGCCAGCAGCCGACAGGTCAATACTGAAGCTTTCTTT.

The chain recombines TRBV28 with TRBJ2-2, with TRBD1 as a possible D gene (6 bases). The CDR3 runs to 14 residues. V was clipped by 10 bases and J by 8 bases, with 20 bases between them. Germline lookup yields CDR1 MDHEN and CDR2 SYDVKM. In DNA form, the CDR3 reads TGTGCCATCAAAGGACAGAGGGGCCCGGGGGAGCTGTTTTTT. Translating it yields CAIKGQRGPGELFF. The full variable domain, rest sourced from reference TRBV28 and TRBJ2-2, is DVKVTQSSRYLVKRTGEKVFLECVQDMDHENMFWYRQDPGLGLRLIYFSYDVKMKEKGDIPEGYSVSREKKERFSLILESASTNQTSMYLCAIKGQRGPGELFFGEGSRLTVL.

J is TRBJ1-1 and V is TRBV27, with unresolved D. From germline, CDR1 is MNHEY and CDR2 SMNVEV (reference sequence). V lost 1 base and J lost 1, with 4 bases in between. The CDR3 runs to 13 residues. CDR3 region: CASSLLRNTEAFF. The DNA of the CDR3 is TGTGCCAGCAGTTTATTGAGGAACACTGAAGCTTTCTTT.

V usage is TRBV19 and J usage is TRBJ2-1; 7 positions agree with TRBD1. Germline V gene lookup returns CDR1 LNHDA and CDR2 SQIVND (reference sequence). V dropped 4 bases and J dropped 10; count of bases not matched to a gene: 7. CDR3 length: 13 amino acids. CDR3 region: CASSTNRGYEQFF. Here the CDR3 DNA reads TGTGCCAGTAGTACGAACAGGGGATACGAGCAGTTCTTC.

The J gene is TRBJ2-7, the V gene TRBV7-2; 9 bases agree with TRBD2. V was pared by 2 bases and J by 0 bases, with 5 bases of the junction left unmatched. Germline loops: CDR1 SGHTA, CDR2 FQGNSA. The CDR3 spans 16 residues. The CDR3 DNA sequence: TGTGCCAGCAGCTTAATTAGCGGGGGCAGCTCCTACGAGCAGTACTTC. Protein sequence: CASSLISGGSSYEQYF.

J is TRBJ2-7 and V is TRBV19, with D perhaps matching TRBD1 (6 bases). The germline V gene has CDR1 LNHDA and CDR2 SQIVND (reference sequence). CDR3 size: 12 residues. The V end was cut by 4 bases, the J end by 3 bases, with 7 bases between. The CDR3 region is CASSTQGYEQYF. As DNA, the CDR3 is TGTGCCAGTAGTACACAGGGCTACGAGCAGTACTTC.

This chain links TRBV7-9 with TRBJ1-4, with a weak D call TRBD1 (5 bases). Germline values: CDR1 SEHNR, CDR2 FQNEAQ (reference sequence). The CDR3 length is 12 residues. V gave up 7 bases and J gave up 5 bases, with 8 bases separating them. For the CDR3, the DNA is TGTGCCAGCACGGGGGGGAATGAAAAACTGTTTTTT. This sequence encodes CASTGGNEKLFF.

J is TRBJ2-5 and V is TRBV4-2; TRBD2 agrees at 12 bases. CDR3 size: 16 residues. CDR1 is LGHNA and CDR2 is YNFKEQ in the germline V gene. The V gene end was trimmed by 4 bases and the J gene end by 2 bases; junction bases not matched to a gene: 5. The CDR3 DNA is TGTGCCAGCAGCCTGGGACTAGCGGGTATTCAAGAGACCCAGTACTTC. This gives the protein CASSLGLAGIQETQYF.

The rearrangement links TRBV7-2 to TRBJ1-2; 12 nucleotides agree with TRBD1. V lost 4 bases, J lost 8 bases, and 11 bases stayed unmatched. The CDR3 consists of 16 residues. Germline values: CDR1 SGHTA, CDR2 FQGNSA. CDR3 loop: CASSSQSGQGAEGYTF. CDR3 nucleotide sequence: TGTGCCAGCAGCTCGCAGTCGGGACAGGGGGCGGAAGGCTACACCTTC.

V gene TRBV7-9 combines with J gene TRBJ2-1; TRBD1 matches 7 bases. J was trimmed by 8 bases and V by 5 bases; bases with no gene match: 15. Germline V gene lookup returns CDR1 SEHNR and CDR2 FQNEAQ (reference sequence). The CDR3 is 16 residues long. CDR3: CASSADRVRQIDEQFF. The CDR3 DNA reads TGTGCCAGCAGCGCCGACAGGGTGCGGCAGATCGATGAGCAGTTCTTC.

This chain joins TRBV6-5 and TRBJ2-2; D is possibly TRBD1 (5 bases). V was clipped by 2 bases and J by 2 bases, with 6 bases between them. CDR1 is MNHEY, CDR2 SVGAGI, per germline. This CDR3 is 14 amino acids long. CDR3 in amino acids: CASSYDRNTGELFF. DNA of the CDR3: TGTGCCAGCAGTTACGACAGAAACACCGGGGAGCTGTTTTTT.